This TCR beta chain was obtained from a study of T-cell memory formation after mild COVID-19. Study-wide findings and caveats: CD4+ contracting clones were found mainly in CM and EM, and CD8+ ones in EMRA. While clones contracting from day 15 to 85 were balanced between CD4 and CD8, later expanders leaned CD4+. Clones from the second wave (peaking day 37) had unconfirmed SARS-CoV-2 specificity.

Germline CDR1 reads SGDLS; CDR2 reads YYNGEE. Trimming at V came to 4 bases and at J to 9 bases, leaving 10 bases not matched to a gene. This CDR3 is 16 amino acids long. 5'RACE with constant-segment primers built TCRalpha and TCRbeta cDNA libraries with UMIs. TCRdb re-analysed the 5' RACE reads in MiXCR, keeping a single row per CDR3 protein. The repertoire holds roughly 14,000 distinct CDR3 sequences, with around a fifth as singletons. This clonotype came up many times. Its antigen remains unidentified. The receptor was isolated from a man aged 18 to 30 who had mild COVID-19 (a few samples of this study predate the infection). Cell type and time point are not known. Sequencing used PBMCs or a T cell subset sorted from them (not recorded which). The V call is TRBV9, the J call TRBJ2-1; 13 positions agree with TRBD2. The CDR3 loop is CASSPTSGGAWGEQFF. CDR3 nucleotides: TGTGCCAGCAGCCCCACTAGCGGGGGGGCCTGGGGTGAGCAGTTCTTC.